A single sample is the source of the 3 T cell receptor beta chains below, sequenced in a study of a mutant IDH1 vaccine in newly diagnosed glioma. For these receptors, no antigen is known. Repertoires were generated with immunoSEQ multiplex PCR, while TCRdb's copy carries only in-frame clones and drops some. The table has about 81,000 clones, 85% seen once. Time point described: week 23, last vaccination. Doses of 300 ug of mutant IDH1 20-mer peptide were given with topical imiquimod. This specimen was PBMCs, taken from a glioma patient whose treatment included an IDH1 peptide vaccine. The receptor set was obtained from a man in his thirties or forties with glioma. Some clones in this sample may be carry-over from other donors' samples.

This CDR3 is CASSGGPTDTQYF. As DNA, the CDR3 is TGTGCCAGCAGCGGGGGGCCCACAGATACGCAGTATTTT. The chain joins TRBV9 to TRBJ2-3, with D possibly TRBD1 on 6 matching bases. CDR3 length equals 13 residues. The V end lost 3 bases, the J end lost 2 bases, and 7 bases lay between the germline ends. CDR1 and CDR2 (germline): SGDLS, YYNGEE.

Written as DNA, the CDR3 is TGTGCCTGGAGCGGGTACTCAGGACTAGCGGGAGGTTTAACAGATACGCAGTATTTT. Translating gives CAWSGYSGLAGGLTDTQYF. V gene TRBV30 combines with J gene TRBJ2-3; 14 positions match TRBD2. In germline, CDR1 is GTSNPN, CDR2 SVGIG (reference sequence). V lost 3 bases to trimming and J lost 3 bases; unmatched junction nucleotides: 14. The CDR3 loop spans 19 amino acids.

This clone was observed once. The CDR3 region is CASSLGGPGRRGTEAFF. The CDR3 coding sequence is TGTGCCAGCAGTTTGGGAGGGCCCGGTCGACGGGGCACTGAAGCTTTCTTT. The rearrangement uses TRBV27 and TRBJ1-1; D call uncertain. In germline, CDR1 is MNHEY, CDR2 SMNVEV (reference sequence). The CDR3 totals 17 residues. The V gene lost 3 bases and the J gene lost 4 bases, with 21 bases spanning the gap.